The 10 T cell receptor beta chains reported below all come from one sample, sequenced in a study of shared clonotypes between healthy human individuals. The assay was immunoSEQ multiplex PCR, and TCRdb's table has in-frame clones only and misses some. The sample yields roughly 1,600,000 clones, around 98.5% seen once. Input material: naive CD4+ T cells sorted from blood. This sample's subset: CD45RA+ positively selected. Receptors originate from a man aged 25 to 45 in good health.

The rearrangement links TRBV9 to TRBJ2-7; 9 nucleotides line up with TRBD1. Germline lookup yields CDR1 SGDLS and CDR2 YYNGEE. This CDR3 contains 15 residues. Trimming at V came to 0 bases and at J to 2 bases, leaving 3 bases not matched to a gene. CDR3 coding DNA: TGTGCCAGCAGCGTAGGATGGACAGGGGCCTACGAGCAGTACTTC. It codes for CASSVGWTGAYEQYF.

This chain's CDR3 is CASSNADYRDRELFF. The CDR3 nucleotides are TGTGCCAGCAGCAATGCGGATTACAGGGATAGGGAGCTGTTTTTT. V is TRBV21-1 and J is TRBJ2-2; TRBD1, as called in the table, went unchecked against the DNA. TRBV21-1 is classified as a pseudogene. CDR3 size: 15 residues.

The CDR3 nucleotides are TGTGCCAGCAGCCTGACAGCGAACACTGAAGCTTTCTTT. It yields the protein CASSLTANTEAFF. V is TRBV7-9 and J is TRBJ1-1; D might be TRBD1 (5 bases). V was cut by 5 bases and J by 1 base, with 8 bases left in between. Germline CDR1 reads SEHNR; CDR2 reads FQNEAQ (reference sequence). The CDR3 is 13 amino acids.

The CDR3, as DNA: TGTGCCAGCAGCTTGGGGTTAGCGGGAGGCCAAGAGACCCAGTACTTC. Protein sequence: CASSLGLAGGQETQYF. The chain uses TRBV5-4 and TRBJ2-5; 10 bases agree with TRBD2. V lost 0 bases to trimming and J lost 1 base; unmatched junction nucleotides: 3. The CDR3 has 16 amino acids. The germline V gene encodes CDR1 SGHNT and CDR2 YYREEE (reference sequence).

The genes are TRBV6-4 and TRBJ1-2, with D possibly being TRBD1 (5 bases). The CDR3 loop spans 12 amino acids. The V gene lost 3 bases and the J gene lost 4 bases, with 6 bases spanning the gap. Germline assignment: CDR1 MRHNA and CDR2 SNTAGT. The CDR3 nucleotides are TGTGCCAGCAGTGATAGGGGCTATGGCTACACCTTC. It codes for CASSDRGYGYTF.

The chain employs TRBV2 and TRBJ1-3, with D tentatively TRBD1 (6 bases). V gave up 4 bases and J gave up 8 bases, with 12 bases separating them. CDR1 and CDR2 from the germline V gene are SNHLY and FYNNEI. This CDR3 spans 13 amino acids. CDR3 sequence reads: CASSGQASDTIYF. Written as DNA, the CDR3 is TGTGCCAGCAGTGGACAGGCCTCGGACACCATATATTTT.

The chain links TRBV9 to TRBJ2-1; D gene ambiguous. CDR1 and CDR2 from the germline V gene are SGDLS and YYNGEE. This CDR3 has 15 residues. Trimming took off 3 bases at V and 8 bases at J, with 18 bases between the two ends. The CDR3 sequence is CASSDPSEVPDEQFF. In nucleotides, the CDR3 is TGTGCCAGCAGCGATCCCTCAGAGGTACCAGATGAGCAGTTCTTC.

The J gene is TRBJ2-6, the V gene TRBV5-4; D is unclear. Trimming removed 1 base from V and 1 base from J, with 9 bases in between. From germline, CDR1 is SGHNT and CDR2 YYREEE (reference sequence). The CDR3 extends over 16 amino acids. The CDR3 DNA reads as TGTGCCAGCAGCTTGACTCCGTGGTCTGGGGCCAACGTCCTGACTTTC. It translates to CASSLTPWSGANVLTF.

J is TRBJ1-4 and V is TRBV28; D not resolved. CDR3 length equals 14 residues. Germline CDR1 reads MDHEN; CDR2 reads SYDVKM. Trimming left V 6 bases short and J 0 bases short, with 8 bases between. The CDR3 is CASSRYATNEKLFF. DNA of the CDR3: TGTGCCAGCAGCCGGTATGCAACTAATGAAAAACTGTTTTTT.

V and J are TRBV29-1 and TRBJ2-2, with D possibly being TRBD1 (5 bases). CDR3 length equals 15 residues. Germline V gene lookup returns CDR1 SQVTM and CDR2 ANQGSEA. Trimming took 3 bases from V and 1 from J, leaving 12 bases between them. For the CDR3, the DNA is TGCAGCGTTGATCTTAGGGGCTTGAACACCGGGGAGCTGTTTTTT. Translation: CSVDLRGLNTGELFF.